Listed below are T cell receptor beta chains from one sample, sequenced in a study of cytomegalovirus exposure and HLA in healthy donors. Clones were sequenced by immunoSEQ multiplex PCR, and TCRdb holds only the in-frame ones, with some missing. The sample lists more than 90,000 clones; 78% were seen once. The sample taken for sequencing was PBMCs. These receptors came from a woman in her sixties in good health and CMV-seronegative. CDR3s include the opening cysteine and the closing phenylalanine or tryptophan. A D gene is named only where the DNA matches it firmly. Some rows have no size entry. The others give once, few or many, or a class for an expanded clone.

size | J | length | V | D | CDR3 | DNA
once | TRBJ2-1 | 15 | TRBV5-1 | . | CASSFAPGLADEQFF | TGCGCCAGCAGCTTCGCCCCGGGTCTTGCCGATGAGCAGTTCTTC
. | TRBJ2-1 | 16 | TRBV4-3 | TRBD1 | CASSQELRQGFNEQFF | TGCGCCAGCAGCCAAGAGTTGCGACAGGGTTTCAATGAGCAGTTCTTC
. | TRBJ2-1 | 16 | TRBV7-2 | TRBD2 | CASSLAGGSTYNEQFF | TGTGCCAGCAGCTTAGCCGGGGGGTCGACCTACAATGAGCAGTTCTTC
. | TRBJ1-2 | 12 | TRBV28 | TRBD1 | CAISDRNYGYTF | TGTGCCATCTCGGACAGGAACTATGGCTACACCTTC
. | TRBJ1-5 | 16 | TRBV9 | . | CASSAGGGNSNQPQHF | TGTGCCAGCAGCGCGGGAGGGGGAAATAGCAATCAGCCCCAGCATTTT
. | TRBJ2-5 | 16 | TRBV9 | TRBD2 | CASNTYGTSGQETQYF | TGTGCCAGCAACACGTACGGGACTAGCGGACAAGAGACCCAGTACTTC
. | TRBJ1-2 | 15 | TRBV28 | TRBD1 | CASSSPGDRRYGYTF | TGTGCCAGCAGCTCACCGGGGGACAGACGCTATGGCTACACCTTC
. | TRBJ2-1 | 13 | TRBV2 | TRBD2 | CASNGGTYNEQFF | TGTGCCAGCAACGGGGGGACCTACAATGAGCAGTTCTTC
. | TRBJ1-6 | 13 | TRBV11-3 | . | CASSSGSNSPLHF | TGTGCCAGCAGTTCCGGGTCCAATTCACCCCTCCACTTT
. | TRBJ1-1 | 16 | TRBV9 | . | CASSSAAGTPDTEAFF | TGTGCCAGCAGCTCGGCCGCGGGAACCCCGGACACTGAAGCTTTCTTT
. | TRBJ1-1 | 11 | TRBV2 | . | CASSGGLEAFF | TGTGCCAGCAGTGGGGGGCTTGAAGCTTTCTTT
. | TRBJ1-4 | 14 | TRBV6-6 | . | CASRGGALVEKLFF | TGTGCCAGCAGGGGTGGGGCGTTGGTCGAAAAACTGTTTTTT
. | TRBJ1-1 | 12 | TRBV7-9 | TRBD1 | CASSQGDTEAFF | TGTGCCAGCAGCCAGGGGGACACTGAAGCTTTCTTT
. | TRBJ1-5 | 14 | TRBV6-6 | TRBD1 | CASSRQGTNQPQHF | TGTGCCAGCAGTAGACAGGGGACCAATCAGCCCCAGCATTTT
. | TRBJ2-7 | 13 | TRBV30 | TRBD1 | CAWRDRGTYEQYF | TGTGCCTGGAGGGACAGGGGGACCTACGAGCAGTACTTC
few | TRBJ2-3 | 17 | TRBV5-4 | TRBD2 | CASSLRLAGAYTDTQYF | TGTGCCAGCAGCTTGAGGCTAGCGGGGGCTTACACAGATACGCAGTATTTT
. | TRBJ1-5 | 14 | TRBV6-5 | TRBD1 | CASRDRGLGQPQHF | TGTGCCAGCAGAGACAGGGGGCTCGGTCAGCCCCAGCATTTT
. | TRBJ1-6 | 17 | TRBV4-3 | . | CASSQELAEPPRSPLHF | TGCGCCAGCAGCCAAGAATTGGCGGAGCCTCCCCGTTCACCCCTCCACTTT
few | TRBJ2-7 | 15 | TRBV18 | TRBD1 | CASSPRQGAYNEQYF | TGTGCCAGCTCACCACGACAGGGGGCTTACAACGAGCAGTACTTC
. | TRBJ2-7 | 13 | TRBV6-1 | . | CASSLRQSYEQYF | TGTGCCAGCAGTTTGCGACAGAGCTACGAGCAGTACTTC
. | TRBJ2-1 | 15 | TRBV5-1 | TRBD2 | CASSPRTSGPHEQFF | TGCGCCAGCAGCCCGCGGACTAGCGGGCCCCATGAGCAGTTCTTC
. | TRBJ2-3 | 14 | TRBV10-1 | . | CASSEAGSTDTQYF | TGCGCCAGCAGTGAGGCGGGGAGCACAGATACGCAGTATTTT
. | TRBJ2-3 | 13 | TRBV28 | . | CASSSVSTDTQYF | TGTGCCAGCAGTTCCGTTAGCACAGATACGCAGTATTTT
. | TRBJ2-2 | 12 | TRBV6-5 | . | CASTGTAGELFF | TGTGCCAGCACTGGTACGGCCGGGGAGCTGTTTTTT
. | TRBJ2-5 | 14 | TRBV6-6 | TRBD1 | CASSYPETGETQYF | TGTGCCAGCAGTTATCCTGAGACAGGGGAGACCCAGTACTTC
. | TRBJ2-5 | 13 | TRBV11-2 | . | CASSLSDQETQYF | TGTGCCAGCAGCTTATCGGACCAAGAGACCCAGTACTTC
. | TRBJ1-2 | 13 | TRBV28 | TRBD1 | CASTTGANYGYTF | TGTGCCAGCACGACAGGGGCCAACTATGGCTACACCTTC
. | TRBJ1-5 | 15 | TRBV6-5 | . | CASSYIQNSNQPQHF | TGTGCCAGCAGTTATATACAGAATAGCAATCAGCCCCAGCATTTT
once | TRBJ2-7 | 13 | TRBV10-1 | . | CASSETGRYEQYF | TGCGCCAGCAGTGAAACAGGCCGATACGAGCAGTACTTC
. | TRBJ1-2 | 14 | TRBV19 | . | CASSLDFRGLGYTF | TGTGCCAGTAGCCTGGACTTTAGGGGACTTGGCTACACCTTC
. | TRBJ2-1 | 17 | TRBV7-2 | . | CASSLVGGTGSYNEQFF | TGTGCCAGCAGCTTAGTCGGGGGAACGGGATCCTACAATGAGCAGTTCTTC
. | TRBJ1-5 | 13 | TRBV5-4 | . | CASSRTGNQPQHF | TGTGCCAGCAGCCGGACAGGCAATCAGCCCCAGCATTTT
. | TRBJ1-2 | 15 | TRBV6-5 | . | CASTPQGQSIYGYTF | TGTGCCAGCACCCCGCAGGGACAAAGCATCTATGGCTACACCTTC
. | TRBJ1-6 | 13 | TRBV7-2 | . | CASSLTGNSPLHF | TGTGCCAGCAGCTTAACAGGGAATTCACCCCTCCACTTT
. | TRBJ2-7 | 15 | TRBV5-1 | . | CASSLVTGSMNEQYF | TGCGCCAGCAGCTTGGTTACAGGGAGTATGAACGAGCAGTACTTC
. | TRBJ2-7 | 13 | TRBV5-1 | . | CASSLEPGYEQYF | TGCGCCAGCAGCTTGGAGCCCGGGTACGAGCAGTACTTC
. | TRBJ1-1 | 16 | TRBV6-5 | . | CASSFSGQPMNTEAFF | TGCGCCAGCAGTTTCTCCGGACAGCCGATGAACACTGAAGCTTTCTTT
once | TRBJ2-7 | 15 | TRBV7-7 | TRBD1 | CASSPGTGVMGEQYF | TGTGCCAGCAGCCCCGGGACAGGGGTAATGGGGGAGCAGTACTTC
. | TRBJ2-5 | 15 | TRBV12-5 | TRBD1 | CASALITGGEETQYF | TGTGCTAGTGCGCTGATCACAGGGGGCGAGGAGACCCAGTACTTC
once | TRBJ1-1 | 14 | TRBV5-6 | . | CASSWPTGNTEAFF | TGTGCCAGCAGCTGGCCCACAGGGAACACTGAAGCTTTCTTT
. | TRBJ2-1 | 12 | TRBV7-6 | TRBD2 | CASSYPGGEQFF | TGTGCCAGCAGCTACCCGGGGGGGGAGCAGTTCTTC
. | TRBJ1-6 | 14 | TRBV10-1 | . | CASSAAMENSPLHF | TGCGCCAGCAGTGCCGCCATGGAGAATTCACCCCTCCACTTT
. | TRBJ1-1 | 14 | TRBV2 | . | CASRSGRGSPEAFF | TGTGCCAGCAGATCCGGCAGGGGTTCCCCTGAAGCTTTCTTT
. | TRBJ2-5 | 15 | TRBV4-3 | TRBD2 | CASSLSSGREATQYF | TGCGCCAGCAGCCTATCCTCGGGGAGGGAGGCGACCCAGTACTTC
few | TRBJ2-3 | 15 | TRBV7-9 | . | CASSLVLRGTDTQYF | TGTGCCAGCAGCTTAGTCTTACGGGGCACAGATACGCAGTATTTT